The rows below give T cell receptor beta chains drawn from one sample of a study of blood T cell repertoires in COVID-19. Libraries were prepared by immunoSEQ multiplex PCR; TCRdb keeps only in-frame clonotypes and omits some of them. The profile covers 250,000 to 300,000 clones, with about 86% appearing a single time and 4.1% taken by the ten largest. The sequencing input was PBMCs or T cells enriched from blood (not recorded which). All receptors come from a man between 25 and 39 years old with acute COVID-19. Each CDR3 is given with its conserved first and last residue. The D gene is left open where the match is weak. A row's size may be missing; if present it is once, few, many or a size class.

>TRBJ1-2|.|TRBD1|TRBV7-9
TGTGCCAGCAGCTTCGGGGGACAGGGCAGGGATGGCTACACCTTC
CASSFGGQGRDGYTF
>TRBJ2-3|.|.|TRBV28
TGTGCCAGCAGTGGGACTGAAACAGATACGCAGTATTTT
CASSGTETDTQYF
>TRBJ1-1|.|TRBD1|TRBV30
TGTGCCTGGAGGAGCCTGGACAGGGTCACTGAAGCTTTCTTT
CAWRSLDRVTEAFF
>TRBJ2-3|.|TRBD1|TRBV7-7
TGTGCTAGCAGCTTAGGGGCATTGGGACAGAACCAGCAGTATTTT
CASSLGALGQNQQYF
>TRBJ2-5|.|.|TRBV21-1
TGTGCCAGCAGCGCAAATCACAGGGGGCGCATCCAGTACTTC
CASSANHRGRIQYF
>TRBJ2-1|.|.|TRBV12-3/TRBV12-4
TGTGCCAGCAGTCGGGGTGGTGAGCAGTTCTTC
CASSRGGEQFF
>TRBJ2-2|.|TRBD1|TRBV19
TGTGCCAGCAGGAACAGGGGGTCCGGGGAGCTGTTTTTT
CASRNRGSGELFF
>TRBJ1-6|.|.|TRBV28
TGTGCCAGCAGACCGGCCGCGGGAGGTAATTCACCCCTCCACTTT
CASRPAAGGNSPLHF
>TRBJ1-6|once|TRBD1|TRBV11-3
TGTGCCAGCAGCTTAGGGTGGGACAGGGGCCGGAATTCACCCCTCCACTTT
CASSLGWDRGRNSPLHF
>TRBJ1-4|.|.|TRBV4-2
TGTGCCAGCAGCCAAGCCCCTACAGTTTCAACTAATGAAAAACTGTTTTTT
CASSQAPTVSTNEKLFF
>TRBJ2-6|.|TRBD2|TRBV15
TGTGCCACCAGCAGAGATAGCGGGGGCCACTCTGGGGCCAACGTCCTGACTTTC
CATSRDSGGHSGANVLTF
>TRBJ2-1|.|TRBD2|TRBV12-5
TGTGCTAGTGGTTTTGGCGGGGGGTATAATGAGCAGTTCTTC
CASGFGGGYNEQFF
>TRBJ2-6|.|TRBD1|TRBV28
TGTGCCAGCAGATACAGGGGATCCGGGGCCAACGTCCTGACTTTC
CASRYRGSGANVLTF
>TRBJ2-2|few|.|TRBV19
TGTGCCAGTAGGAAACAGAACACCGGGGAGCTGTTTTTT
CASRKQNTGELFF
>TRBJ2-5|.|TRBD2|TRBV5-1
TGTGCCAGCAGCTTGGAGCTAGCGGGAGAGGAGACCCAGTACTTC
CASSLELAGEETQYF
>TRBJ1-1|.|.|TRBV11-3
TGTGCCAGCAGCTTAGACTCGCCCCGAGGGTCGAACACTGAAGCTTTCTTT
CASSLDSPRGSNTEAFF
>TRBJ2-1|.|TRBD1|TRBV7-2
TGTGCCAGCAGCCCAACCTCGGACAGGGCCGATGAGCAGTTCTTC
CASSPTSDRADEQFF
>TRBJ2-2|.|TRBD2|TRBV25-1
TGTGCCAGCACTAGCGGGAGTACCGGGGAGCTGTTTTTT
CASTSGSTGELFF
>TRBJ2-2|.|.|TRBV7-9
TGTGCCAGCAGACCTAGCGCCGGGGAGCTGTTTTTT
CASRPSAGELFF
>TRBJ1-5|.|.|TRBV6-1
TGTGCCAGCAGTGAACAGGGGTACAATCAGCCCCAGCATTTT
CASSEQGYNQPQHF
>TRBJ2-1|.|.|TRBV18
TGTGCCAGCTCCCCAGACCTAGAAAACTACAATGAGCAGTTCTTC
CASSPDLENYNEQFF
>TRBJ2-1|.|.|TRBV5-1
TGCGCCAGCAGCTTAGGAGGCGAACGGCAGTTCTTC
CASSLGGERQFF
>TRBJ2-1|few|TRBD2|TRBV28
TGTGCCAGCCAGCGGGGGGTGGCGCAGTTCTTC
CASQRGVAQFF
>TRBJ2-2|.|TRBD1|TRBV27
TGTGCCAGCAGTAGACTACCGGGACAGGGGAGGACCGGGGAGCTGTTTTTT
CASSRLPGQGRTGELFF
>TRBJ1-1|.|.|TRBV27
TGTGCCAGCAGTCCGAGGGCGAGGCGAACACTCACTGAAGCTTTCTTT
CASSPRARRTLTEAFF
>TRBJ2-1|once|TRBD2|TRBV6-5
TGTGCCAGCAGTTCCTTGACTAGCGGGACTCAACGAGAGCAGTTCTTC
CASSSLTSGTQREQFF
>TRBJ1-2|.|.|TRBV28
TGTGCCAGCAGTTCGGGACAACTCTATGGCTACACCTTC
CASSSGQLYGYTF
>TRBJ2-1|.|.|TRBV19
TGTGCCAGTGAGACGGCCAGCGGCTCCTACAATGAGCAGTTCTTC
CASETASGSYNEQFF
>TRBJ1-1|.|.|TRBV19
TGTGCCTCAAACAAGCGGGGGGGAGACACTGAAGCTTTCTTT
CASNKRGGDTEAFF
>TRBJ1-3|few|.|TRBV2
TGTGCCAGCAGTTCCAGGGTGGCGCGGAACACCATATATTTT
CASSSRVARNTIYF
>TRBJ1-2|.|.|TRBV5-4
TGTGCCAGCAGCTCCAAAACAGGGACCCCCCTGCGCGGCTACACCTTC
CASSSKTGTPLRGYTF
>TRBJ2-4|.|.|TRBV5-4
TGTGCCAGCAGCTGGGGCGGGGAGAACATTCAGTACTTC
CASSWGGENIQYF
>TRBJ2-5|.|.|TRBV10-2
TGCGCCAGCCAGGCCAGACAAGAGACCCAGTACTTC
CASQARQETQYF
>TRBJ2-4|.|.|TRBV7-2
TGTGCCAGCAGCTCTGGACAGACCAAAAACATTCAGTACTTC
CASSSGQTKNIQYF
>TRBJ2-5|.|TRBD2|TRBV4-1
TGCGCCAGCAGCCAAGGAATGGCGGGGGGGTATCAAGAGACCCAGTACTTC
CASSQGMAGGYQETQYF
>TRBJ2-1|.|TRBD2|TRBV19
TGTGCCAGTAGTCCAGACAAAACTAGCGGCTCCTACAATGAGCAGTTCTTC
CASSPDKTSGSYNEQFF
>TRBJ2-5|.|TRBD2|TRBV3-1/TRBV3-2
TGTGCCAGCAGCCCAACGCGGGGGGGGCCGGAGACCCAGTACTTC
CASSPTRGGPETQYF
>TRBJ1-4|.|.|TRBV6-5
TGTGCCAGCAGGTCGGACAGCACTAATGAAAAACTGTTTTTT
CASRSDSTNEKLFF
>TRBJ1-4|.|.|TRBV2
TGTGCCAGCAGCCAGGACTATAATGAAAAACTGTTTTTT
CASSQDYNEKLFF
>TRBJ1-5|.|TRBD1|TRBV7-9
TGTGCCACCAGGACAGGGGCTAATCAGCCCCAGCATTTT
CATRTGANQPQHF
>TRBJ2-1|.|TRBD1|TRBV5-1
TGCGCCAGTACGGGACAGGGTTTTCTCAATGAGCAGTTCTTC
CASTGQGFLNEQFF
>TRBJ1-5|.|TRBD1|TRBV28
TGTGCCAGCCTTGAAGGGGACAGGGGGCTGAGTTCGCCCCAGCATTTT
CASLEGDRGLSSPQHF
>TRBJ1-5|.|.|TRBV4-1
TGCGCCAGCAGCCACCCGACGTCCGGGTTGAATCAGCCCCAGCATTTT
CASSHPTSGLNQPQHF
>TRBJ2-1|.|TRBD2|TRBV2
TGTGCCGGACAGGCCGGACTAGCGGGGGTTGGTGAGCAGTTCTTC
CAGQAGLAGVGEQFF
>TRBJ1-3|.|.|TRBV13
TGTGCCAGCAGCTTAGAGGCGGGCGAAACTGGAAACACCATATATTTT
CASSLEAGETGNTIYF
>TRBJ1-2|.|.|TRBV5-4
TGTGCCAGCCTCAAAGGCGGAGGCTATGGCTACACCTTC
CASLKGGGYGYTF
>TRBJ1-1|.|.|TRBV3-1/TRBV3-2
TGTGCCAGCAGCCAAGATGCAGGCATGAACACTGAAGCTTTCTTT
CASSQDAGMNTEAFF
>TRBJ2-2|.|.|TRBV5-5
TGTGCCAGCAGCCCAGAAGGGGGTGAGGTCACCGGGGAGCTGTTTTTT
CASSPEGGEVTGELFF
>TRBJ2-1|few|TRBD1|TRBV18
TGTGCCAGCTCACCACGTATCGGACAGGGTTACAATGAGCAGTTCTTC
CASSPRIGQGYNEQFF
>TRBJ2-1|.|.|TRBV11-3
TGTGCCAGCAGCCCCAACGGTCTCTCCTACAATGAGCAGTTCTTC
CASSPNGLSYNEQFF
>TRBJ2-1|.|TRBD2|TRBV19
TGTGCCAGTAGAGCCCCACTAGCGTCCTCCTACAATGAGCAGTTCTTC
CASRAPLASSYNEQFF
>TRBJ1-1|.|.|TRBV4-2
TGTGCCAGCAGCCGAGCCATGGGGAGACTAGGAACTGAAGCTTTCTTT
CASSRAMGRLGTEAFF
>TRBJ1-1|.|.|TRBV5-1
TGCGCCAGCAGCTTGTTCCCCGGCACTGAAGCTTTCTTT
CASSLFPGTEAFF
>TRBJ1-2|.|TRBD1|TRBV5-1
TGCGCCAGCAGCTCGGGACAGGGGGCAGGAGGCTACACCTTC
CASSSGQGAGGYTF
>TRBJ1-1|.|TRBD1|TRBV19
TGTGCCAGTAGTATCGGGACAGGGACCACTGAAGCTTTCTTT
CASSIGTGTTEAFF